These 27 T cell receptor beta chains came from one sample sequenced in a study of blood T cell repertoires in COVID-19. The method was immunoSEQ multiplex PCR; TCRdb's version includes in-frame clones alone and lacks a portion of them. This sample has a few hundred thousand clones, with about four fifths found just once. The sample was peripheral blood. Source of these receptors: a woman younger than 35 with acute or convalescent COVID-19.

This clone showed up just a few times. CDR3 amino acids: CASRGTLWGTDTQYF. In nucleotides, the CDR3 is TGTGCCAGCCGGGGGACCCTATGGGGCACAGATACGCAGTATTTT. The gene calls are TRBV6-5 and TRBJ2-3; D might be TRBD2 (6 bases). The CDR3 totals 15 residues. Trimming removed 8 bases at V and 1 base at J, with 16 bases between. Germline lookup yields CDR1 MNHEY and CDR2 SVGAGI.

The chain joins TRBV19 to TRBJ1-1; D perhaps matches TRBD1 (6 bases). This CDR3 is built from 16 residues. The ends were cut back, 5 bases at V and 0 bases at J, with 16 bases in the middle. Germline lookup yields CDR1 LNHDA and CDR2 SQIVND (reference sequence). CDR3 loop: CASSRGRGTMNTEAFF. CDR3 DNA: TGTGCCAGTAGTCGCGGCAGGGGAACGATGAACACTGAAGCTTTCTTT.

This sequence joins TRBV9 and TRBJ1-6; TRBD1 agrees at 10 bases. The CDR3 consists of 15 residues. J lost 10 bases, V lost 4 bases, and 8 bases had no gene match. CDR1 is SGDLS, CDR2 YYNGEE, per germline. This CDR3 is CASSPEGQGTSPLHF. The CDR3 region has the DNA TGTGCCAGCAGCCCTGAGGGACAGGGGACATCACCCCTCCACTTT.

The chain joins TRBV3-1 (or the pseudogene TRBV3-2) to TRBJ1-5; no clear D. CDR1 and CDR2 (germline): LGHDT, YNNKEL (reference sequence). The CDR3 has 13 amino acids. The V end was cut by 0 bases, the J end by 5 bases, with 5 bases between. CDR3 loop: CASSQDSHQPQHF. The CDR3 region has the DNA TGTGCCAGCAGCCAAGATAGTCATCAGCCCCAGCATTTT.

The chain employs TRBV5-1 and TRBJ2-2; 8 bases fit TRBD2. Germline-derived CDR1 and CDR2 are SGHRS and YFSETQ. The CDR3 is 14 residues long. The ends lost 4 bases at V and 1 base at J; junction bases unmatched: 0. This CDR3 is CASSTSGNTGELFF. The DNA for the CDR3 is TGCGCCAGCAGCACTAGCGGGAACACCGGGGAGCTGTTTTTT.

This chain connects TRBV7-2 to TRBJ2-2; no clear D. This CDR3 region has 16 residues. CDR1 is SGHTA, CDR2 FQGNSA, per germline. Trimming pared 4 bases from V and 1 base from J, leaving 13 bases between. The CDR3 sequence is CASSSMRLQNTGELFF. The CDR3 coding sequence is TGTGCCAGCAGCTCAATGCGTCTCCAGAACACCGGGGAGCTGTTTTTT.

This chain links TRBV18 with TRBJ2-1, with 9 bases identical to TRBD1. The CDR3 runs to 15 residues. The V gene's germline CDR1 is KGHSH and CDR2 LQKENI. The junction had 5 bases not matched to a gene; V was cut back by 3 bases and J by 5 bases. The CDR3 loop is CASSPRQGGNNEQFF. As DNA, the CDR3 is TGTGCCAGCTCACCCCGACAGGGGGGGAACAATGAGCAGTTCTTC.

The gene calls are TRBV4-1 and TRBJ2-5; a possible D gene is TRBD1 (6 bases). The germline V gene encodes CDR1 MGHRA and CDR2 YSYEKL. V was pared by 0 bases and J by 5 bases, with 13 bases between. CDR3 size: 15 residues. CDR3 nucleotides: TGCGCCAGCAGCCAAGAGTTACAGGGCTGGGAGACCCAGTACTTC. It is translated as CASSQELQGWETQYF.

The genes are TRBV6-5 and TRBJ1-3; D ambiguous. The V gene's germline CDR1 is MNHEY and CDR2 SVGAGI. There are 15 residues in the CDR3. Trimming cost V 6 bases and J 0 bases, with 12 bases left between them. The CDR3 reads CASRRSHFSGNTIYF. The CDR3 region has the DNA TGTGCCAGCAGGAGAAGTCACTTCTCTGGAAACACCATATATTTT.

Comments on this clone: Other DNA sequences in the same sample also yield this CDR3. The chain links TRBV7-2 to TRBJ2-2, with 11 bases aligning to TRBD2. The CDR3 consists of 14 residues. The germline CDR1 and CDR2 sequences are SGHTA and FQGNSA. V lost 5 bases and J lost 4; bases outside the gene matches: 0. CDR3 amino acids: CASSGTSGTGELFF. For the CDR3, the DNA is TGTGCCAGCAGCGGGACTAGCGGCACCGGGGAGCTGTTTTTT.

The genes are TRBV14 and TRBJ2-1; 8 bases are shared with TRBD1. Germline trimming cut 2 bases from V and 8 bases from J; bases unmatched to any gene: 17. Germline lookup yields CDR1 SGHDN and CDR2 FVKESK. The CDR3 is 18 residues long. Here the CDR3 DNA reads TGTGCCAGCAGCCAATTTGCGGGATCCGGACAGGGTGTCCATGAGCAGTTCTTC. Its translation is CASSQFAGSGQGVHEQFF.

This rearrangement joins TRBV27 to TRBJ2-3; possibly TRBD2 for D (6 bases). This CDR3 has 16 residues. Trimming shortened V by 4 bases and J by 4 bases, and 18 bases separated the two germline ends. CDR1 and CDR2 from the germline V gene are MNHEY and SMNVEV (reference sequence). CDR3 region: CASSSTGAGGADTQYF. The CDR3 bases are TGTGCCAGCAGTTCCACTGGGGCTGGAGGGGCAGATACGCAGTATTTT.

The chain links TRBV19 to TRBJ2-1; 8 positions match TRBD2. This CDR3 region has 13 residues. With V trimmed by 5 bases and J by 14 bases, 11 bases remained unmatched. Germline V gene data show CDR1 as LNHDA and CDR2 as SQIVND (reference sequence). The CDR3 region has the DNA TGTGCCAGTAGTGTGCAAGCGGGAGTGGGGGAGTTCTTC. Its protein product is CASSVQAGVGEFF.

This chain connects TRBV5-1 to TRBJ2-1; the match to TRBD2 covers 13 bases. Germline V lookup: CDR1 SGHRS, CDR2 YFSETQ. V lost 4 bases and J lost 9; bases outside the gene matches: 7. The CDR3 contains 15 residues. The CDR3 is CASSARTSGSGEQFF. The CDR3 DNA reads TGCGCCAGCAGCGCACGGACTAGCGGGAGCGGTGAGCAGTTCTTC.

With regard to this clone: The junction shows a germline mismatch at one end, possibly a read error. The gene calls are TRBV5-1 and TRBJ2-3, with 7 nucleotides matching TRBD2. CDR3 length: 14 residues. Germline CDR1 and CDR2: SGHRS and YFSETQ. CDR3 sequence: CARSWGGIPDTQYF. The CDR3 region has the DNA TGCGCCCGCAGCTGGGGGGGGATCCCAGATACGCAGTATTTT.

J is TRBJ2-7 and V is TRBV30; 10 nucleotides align to TRBD1. The J segment lost 5 bases and the V segment lost 3 bases, leaving 16 bases of the junction unmatched. CDR1 GTSNPN and CDR2 SVGIG come from the germline V gene (reference sequence). The CDR3 contains 17 residues. Here the CDR3 DNA reads TGTGCCTGGAGCTCACTAGGGGACAGGGGAGTTTCTCACGAGCAGTACTTC. It translates to CAWSSLGDRGVSHEQYF.

The V and J genes are TRBV6-4 and TRBJ2-2; 10 nucleotides line up with TRBD2. From germline, CDR1 is MRHNA and CDR2 SNTAGT. Germline trimming cut 6 bases from V and 3 bases from J; bases unmatched to any gene: 4. This CDR3 spans 15 amino acids. The CDR3 nucleotides are TGTGCCAGCAGCCCCCTAGCGGGAGACACCGGGGAGCTGTTTTTT. Amino acid sequence: CASSPLAGDTGELFF.

CDR3 region: CASSLTGSEQYF. As DNA, the CDR3 is TGTGCCAGCAGCTTAACAGGGTCCGAGCAGTACTTC. The rearrangement links TRBV9 to TRBJ2-7; D possibly corresponds to TRBD1 (6 bases). Germline-derived CDR1 and CDR2 are SGDLS and YYNGEE. The CDR3 length is 12 residues. Between the trimmed V and J ends, which lost 4 bases and 6 bases, there was a span of 11 bases.

This clone showed up just a few times. This chain uses TRBV2 with TRBJ2-7; D perhaps matches TRBD1 (6 bases). Germline lookup yields CDR1 SNHLY and CDR2 FYNNEI. The V end was cut by 6 bases, the J end by 2 bases, with 11 bases between. This CDR3 spans 13 amino acids. CDR3 loop: CASRRDNTYEQYF. The DNA for the CDR3 is TGTGCCAGCAGGAGGGACAATACCTACGAGCAGTACTTC.

The gene calls are TRBV30 and TRBJ2-7; D possibly corresponds to TRBD2 (6 bases). There are 13 residues in the CDR3. Germline-derived CDR1 and CDR2 are GTSNPN and SVGIG (reference sequence). V lost 0 bases and J lost 7, with 13 bases in between. As DNA, the CDR3 is TGTGCCTGGAGTGTATTTGGGGCGGGGGAGCAGTACTTC. Protein: CAWSVFGAGEQYF.

The chain is built from TRBV7-2 and TRBJ2-7, with 7 bases fitting TRBD2. V was clipped by 7 bases and J by 3 bases; unmatched bases: 9. Germline V gene lookup returns CDR1 SGHTA and CDR2 FQGNSA. The CDR3 extends over 14 amino acids. The CDR3 DNA follows: TGTGCCAGCATGGGGGGGACCGGTGGCTACGAGCAGTACTTC. Translation gives CASMGGTGGYEQYF.

This chain links TRBV4-3 with TRBJ2-1, with 8 bases matching TRBD2. The CDR3 has 18 residues. Per the germline V gene, CDR1 is LGHNA and CDR2 is YSLEER. Unmatched junction bases numbered 11, after V lost 0 bases and J lost 4 bases. The CDR3 DNA is TGCGCCAGCAGCCAAGATCTGAGAGGTAGCGGGACGTACAATGAGCAGTTCTTC. Translated, it gives CASSQDLRGSGTYNEQFF.

The J gene is TRBJ1-2, the V gene TRBV18; 7 nucleotides agree with TRBD1. The germline V gene has CDR1 KGHSH and CDR2 LQKENI. V lost 3 bases, J lost 4 bases, and 8 bases stayed unmatched. The CDR3 is made up of 15 amino acids. The DNA of the CDR3 is TGTGCCAGCTCACCTTCCGGACAGGTCCTCTATGGCTACACCTTC. Amino acids: CASSPSGQVLYGYTF.

The chain uses TRBV23-1 and TRBJ2-7; TRBD1 matches 8 bases. TRBV23-1 is an ORF, with its function uncertain. With 3 bases clipped from V and 0 bases from J, the junction kept 7 bases outside the gene matches. The length of the CDR3 is 16 residues. The CDR3 spells CASSHPGQVTSYEQYF. The CDR3 DNA follows: TGCGCCAGCAGTCACCCGGGACAGGTCACCTCCTACGAGCAGTACTTC.

This sequence joins TRBV4-3 and TRBJ1-4; possibly TRBD1 for D (6 bases). The germline V and J ends were trimmed by 0 bases and 7 bases, with 18 bases remaining between them. CDR1 and CDR2 (germline): LGHNA, YSLEER. This CDR3 has 17 residues. CDR3 sequence: CASSQDHLGGGGEKLFF. CDR3 bases: TGCGCCAGCAGCCAAGACCATCTGGGGGGCGGGGGTGAAAAACTGTTTTTT.

The rearrangement links TRBV15 to TRBJ2-7, with TRBD2 matching over 9 bases. This CDR3 region has 14 residues. With V trimmed by 3 bases and J by 5 bases, 5 bases remained unmatched. Germline-derived CDR1 and CDR2 are LNHNV and YYDKDF (reference sequence). CDR3 amino acids: CATSSRLAVDEQYF. The CDR3 coding sequence is TGTGCCACCAGCAGCCGACTAGCGGTCGACGAGCAGTACTTC.

The chain carries TRBV19 and TRBJ2-7, with 8 nucleotides matching TRBD2. Germline V gene lookup returns CDR1 LNHDA and CDR2 SQIVND (reference sequence). The CDR3 runs to 14 residues. V was pared by 5 bases and J by 2 bases, with 5 bases of the junction left unmatched. The CDR3 DNA reads as TGTGCCAGTAGTCCGCGGGAGGCCACCTACGAGCAGTACTTC. Translation gives CASSPREATYEQYF.